A selection of T cell receptor beta chains follows, all from one sample in a study of a mutant IDH1 vaccine in newly diagnosed glioma. No antigen has been assigned to these receptors. Sequencing was performed with immunoSEQ multiplex PCR; in TCRdb, only in-frame clones are kept and a portion is missing. The table shows tens of thousands of clones, with roughly four fifths occurring only once. The input for sequencing was PBMCs, taken from a glioma patient whose treatment included an IDH1 peptide vaccine. The source of these receptors is a man aged 30 to 39 with glioma. The CDR3 runs from the conserved cysteine through the conserved F or W. The D gene is left open where the match is weak. Some rows have no size entry. The others give once, few or many, or a class for an expanded clone.

abundance,v_gene,j_gene,d_gene,CDR3nt,CDR3aa
.,TRBV6-5,TRBJ2-7,.,TGTGCCAGCAGTGCCAGGCTTTCCTACGAGCAGTACTTC,CASSARLSYEQYF
.,TRBV28,TRBJ2-3,.,TGTGCCAGCAGTCTCGCTCTAGTCACAGATACGCAGTATTTT,CASSLALVTDTQYF
.,TRBV28,TRBJ1-5,.,TGTGCCAGCAGTTTACATAAATTCAGGGGTGTCTCCAATCAGCCCCAGCATTTT,CASSLHKFRGVSNQPQHF
.,TRBV5-4,TRBJ2-2,.,TGTGCCAGCAGCGGGAGGTACACCGGGGAGCTGTTTTTT,CASSGRYTGELFF
.,TRBV28,TRBJ1-4,.,TGTGCCAGCAGTCCCCCGGGGTTGGGAAAACTGTTTTTT,CASSPPGLGKLFF
few,TRBV2,TRBJ1-2,.,TGTGCCAGCGAAGACCTCGGCTACACCTTC,CASEDLGYTF
.,TRBV10-2,TRBJ2-7,.,TGCGCCAGCACCGGAACAAGGGGCTCCTACGAGCAGTACTTC,CASTGTRGSYEQYF
once,TRBV6-5,TRBJ2-1,.,TGTGCCAGCAGTTACTCCGGGGGTGAGCAGTTCTTC,CASSYSGGEQFF
.,TRBV2,TRBJ1-5,TRBD1,TGTGCCAGCAGTGGGGCAGGGGGTTCTCAGCCCCAGCATTTT,CASSGAGGSQPQHF
.,TRBV10-3,TRBJ2-3,TRBD2,TGTGCCATCAGTGAGTTTCTAGCGGGGGGGCTCACAGATACGCAGTATTTT,CAISEFLAGGLTDTQYF
.,TRBV7-8,TRBJ2-2,.,TGTGCCAGCAGCCTTTGGCGGCAGGAGGACGGGGAGCTGTTTTTT,CASSLWRQEDGELFF
once,TRBV19,TRBJ2-5,TRBD1,TGTGCCAGTGGGGCCGGGACAGGCCTGGTGCAGTACTTC,CASGAGTGLVQYF
.,TRBV27,TRBJ2-3,TRBD1,TGTGCCAGCAGTCCGGGACAGGGGTTCCCAGATACGCAGTATTTT,CASSPGQGFPDTQYF
.,TRBV5-1,TRBJ1-6,.,TGCGCCAGCAGCTCGGGAGGCAATAATTCACCCCTCCACTTT,CASSSGGNNSPLHF
.,TRBV6-5,TRBJ1-5,TRBD1,TGTGCCAGCAGTTATCAGGGGGCTCATCAGCCTCAGCATTTT,CASSYQGAHQPQHF
once,TRBV5-1,TRBJ2-7,.,TGCGCCAGCAGCTTGACGGGGACCTACGAGCAGTACTTC,CASSLTGTYEQYF
.,TRBV5-5,TRBJ2-2,TRBD2,TGTGCCAGCAACCCTTTCCAGGTAGCGGGTGCCGGGGAGCTGTTTTTT,CASNPFQVAGAGELFF
few,TRBV2,TRBJ2-3,.,TGTGCCACCAGTCGGGGGACAGATACGCAGTATTTT,CATSRGTDTQYF
.,TRBV7-9,TRBJ2-7,.,TGTGCCAGCAGCTTACTCCGGACAAAAAAGATCTACGAGCAGTACTTC,CASSLLRTKKIYEQYF
.,TRBV27,TRBJ2-3,.,TGTGCCAGCAGTGGGGGGGATACGCAGTATTTT,CASSGGDTQYF
once,TRBV29-1,TRBJ2-2,.,TGCAGCGTTTCTGGAGGGGTAACCTCGAACACCGGGGAGCTGTTTTTT,CSVSGGVTSNTGELFF
.,TRBV4-2,TRBJ2-2,.,TGTGCCAGCAGCCAAGAAGAAGCGACCGGGGAGCTGTTTTTT,CASSQEEATGELFF
.,TRBV2,TRBJ1-5,.,TGTGCCAGCAGAAAAGAGTATGGCGGCAATCAGCCCCAGCATTTT,CASRKEYGGNQPQHF
.,TRBV7-9,TRBJ2-7,.,TGTGCCAGCAGCTCCCACCGCGGGGAGAAGACCTACGAGCAGTACTTC,CASSSHRGEKTYEQYF